A selection of T cell receptor beta chains follows, all from one sample in a study of response to subunit inactivated influenza vaccine. One entry per CDR3 protein, called by TCRdb with MiXCR from the RT-PCR reads. Altogether around 750,000 distinct CDR3 sequences are present, roughly 20% being singletons, with the ten largest covering roughly a tenth. Sequencing used PBMCs from blood, obtained 5 days after vaccination. The receptors stem from a man aged 45-65 years who received an inactivated influenza vaccine. Both conserved end residues are part of each CDR3.

j_gene,v_gene,CDR3aa
TRBJ2-6,TRBV25-1,CASSGGRKGANVLTF
TRBJ2-7,TRBV18,CASSPNDYEQYF
TRBJ2-6,TRBV29-1,CSVGQGESGANVLTF
TRBJ2-1,TRBV5-1,CASSSLAGEVNEQFF
TRBJ2-1,TRBV4-3,CASSVELAGEGYNEQFF
TRBJ1-1,TRBV29-1,CSVDRRGRGETEAFF
TRBJ2-3,TRBV20-1,CSARESGGPQDTQYF
TRBJ2-7,TRBV12-3/TRBV12-4,CASKRTGVYEQYF
TRBJ2-7,TRBV6-5,CASSLGGTGSSYEQYF
TRBJ1-4,TRBV7-2,CASSPQQGNEKLFF
TRBJ2-7,TRBV6-5,CASSLSRPSSYEQYF
TRBJ1-2,TRBV12-3/TRBV12-4,CASSLVLSGGFGYTF
TRBJ2-7,TRBV6-2/TRBV6-3,CASSPTGAGEQYF
TRBJ2-7,TRBV3-1,CASSQDGFLTYEQYF
TRBJ2-1,TRBV2,CASSEVQSYNEQFF
TRBJ2-1,TRBV28,CASTSSGTGLINEQFF
TRBJ2-3,TRBV7-8,CASSLAPRAGDTQYF
TRBJ2-7,TRBV6-2/TRBV6-3,CASSKRTRSYEQYF
TRBJ2-4,TRBV28,CASSSLRRSKNIQYF
TRBJ1-4,TRBV7-9,CASSLAMEKLFF
TRBJ1-2,TRBV6-2/TRBV6-3,CASGTFLIYGYTF
TRBJ1-2,TRBV5-6,CASSLTYTGTGGYTF
TRBJ2-7,TRBV20-1,CSARTQIKDEQYF
TRBJ2-2,TRBV6-5,CASSYHHRGLKDTGELFF
TRBJ2-3,TRBV29-1,CSVSQAVDTQYF
TRBJ2-2,TRBV6-1,CASRGPANTGELFF
TRBJ1-2,TRBV20-1,CSAVLDSGGHGYTF
TRBJ2-1,TRBV27,CASSALISGVSSYNEQFF
TRBJ2-1,TRBV6-4,CASSDGGGSYNEQFF
TRBJ2-3,TRBV5-1,CASSPRGAGSTDTQYF
TRBJ2-5,TRBV7-2,CASSLLYQETQYF
TRBJ1-3,TRBV11-1,CASSLARFVGGASGNTIYF
TRBJ2-7,TRBV4-1,CASSQDWDSTYEQYF
TRBJ2-3,TRBV7-2,CASSPFRTATDTQYF
TRBJ2-1,TRBV11-2,CASSRWTSGLSYNEQFF
TRBJ2-5,TRBV12-3/TRBV12-4,CASSSFTGQETQYF
TRBJ2-5,TRBV7-2,CASSLVSGAQYF
TRBJ2-1,TRBV10-3,CAISPPGGGDNYNEQFF
TRBJ2-1,TRBV2,CASGRQGAWNEQFF